The entry below describes one T cell receptor beta chain. The antigen remains undetermined. This entry belongs to a study of OX40 agonist ivuxolimab in advanced cancers. As for the study in general: Patients received the agonistic anti-OX40 (CD134) antibody ivuxolimab. Every 2 weeks, patients received ivuxolimab intravenously, dosed at 0.01 to 10 mg/kg. Regarding the study as a whole: Both CD4+ and CD8+ T cell populations in blood had undergone clonal expansion by week 6 at 0.1 to 3.0 mg/kg.

CDR3 length: 15 residues. Germline-derived CDR1 and CDR2 are SEHNR and FQNEAQ (reference sequence). The junction had 4 bases not matched to a gene; V was cut back by 3 bases and J by 1 base. The method was immunoSEQ multiplex PCR; TCRdb's version includes in-frame clones alone and lacks a portion of them. Of 70,000 or so clones in the sample, around 86% are singletons; the top ten hold roughly 8.6%. The chain recombines TRBV7-9 with TRBJ1-1, with 8 bases matching TRBD1. The origin of this receptor is an adult with an advanced solid tumor such as melanoma, head and neck, liver or kidney cancer. This specimen was CD4+ or CD8+ T cells sorted from blood, taken in a trial of the OX40 agonist ivuxolimab. CDR3 nucleotide sequence: TGTGCCAGCAGCTTGGTAGGGACAGGGAACACTGAAGCTTTCTTT. Translation: CASSLVGTGNTEAFF. The whole variable domain, filled in from reference TRBV7-9 and TRBJ1-1, reads DTGVSQNPRHKITKRGQNVTFRCDPISEHNRLYWYRQTLGQGPEFLTYFQNEAQLEKSRLLSDRFSAERPKGSFSTLEIQRTEQGDSAMYLCASSLVGTGNTEAFFGQGTRLTVV.